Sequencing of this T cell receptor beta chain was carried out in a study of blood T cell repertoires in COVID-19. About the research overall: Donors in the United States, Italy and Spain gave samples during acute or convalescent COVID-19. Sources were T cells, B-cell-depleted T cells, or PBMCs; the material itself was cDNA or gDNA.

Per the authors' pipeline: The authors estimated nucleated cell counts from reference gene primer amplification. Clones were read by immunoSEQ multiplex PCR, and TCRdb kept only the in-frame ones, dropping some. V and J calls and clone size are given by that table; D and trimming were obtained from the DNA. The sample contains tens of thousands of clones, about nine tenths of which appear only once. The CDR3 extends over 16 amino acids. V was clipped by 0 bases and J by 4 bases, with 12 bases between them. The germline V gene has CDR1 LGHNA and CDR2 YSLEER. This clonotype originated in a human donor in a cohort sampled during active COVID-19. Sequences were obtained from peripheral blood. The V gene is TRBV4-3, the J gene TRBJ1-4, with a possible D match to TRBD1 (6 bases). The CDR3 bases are TGCGCCAGCAGCCAAGAGGGGGCAGGGCTTAATGAAAAACTGTTTTTT. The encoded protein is CASSQEGAGLNEKLFF.